This T cell receptor beta chain stems from a study of T-cell reconstitution after alpha-beta-depleted transplantation in children. TCRbeta library construction was performed incorporating unique molecular identifiers. TCRdb used MiXCR to reprocess the PCR reads, holding one entry per CDR3 protein. Among a few hundred thousand distinct CDR3 sequences listed, about a tenth were seen once. This clonotype occurred many times. The material sequenced was PBMCs from the stem cell graft donor, taken from the stem cell graft. The sequence derives from a human donor who donated a stem cell graft to a child with acute myeloid leukemia.

This chain's CDR3 is CASSRRLQGSEAFF. The CDR3 DNA reads TGCGCCAGCAGTCGTCGACTGCAGGGGAGCGAAGCTTTCTTT. The chain couples TRBV4-3 to TRBJ1-1, with D tentatively TRBD1 (6 bases). The germline V gene encodes CDR1 LGHNA and CDR2 YSLEER. The germline V and J ends were trimmed by 6 bases and 8 bases, with 19 bases remaining between them. The CDR3 consists of 14 residues.